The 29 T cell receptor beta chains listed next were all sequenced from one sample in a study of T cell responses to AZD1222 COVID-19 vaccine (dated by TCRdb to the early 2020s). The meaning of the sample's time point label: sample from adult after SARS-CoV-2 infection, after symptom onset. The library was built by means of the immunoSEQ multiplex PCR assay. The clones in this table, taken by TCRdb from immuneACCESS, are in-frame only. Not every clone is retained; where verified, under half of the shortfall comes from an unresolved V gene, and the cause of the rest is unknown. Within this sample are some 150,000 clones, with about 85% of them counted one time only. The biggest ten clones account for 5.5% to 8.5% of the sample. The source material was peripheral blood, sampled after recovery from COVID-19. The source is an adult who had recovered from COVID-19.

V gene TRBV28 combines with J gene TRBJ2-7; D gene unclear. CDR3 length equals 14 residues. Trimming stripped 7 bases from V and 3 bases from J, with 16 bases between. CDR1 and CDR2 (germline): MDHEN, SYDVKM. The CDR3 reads CASTPLLTDYEQYF. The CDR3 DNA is TGTGCCAGCACCCCCCTCCTCACAGACTACGAGCAGTACTTC.

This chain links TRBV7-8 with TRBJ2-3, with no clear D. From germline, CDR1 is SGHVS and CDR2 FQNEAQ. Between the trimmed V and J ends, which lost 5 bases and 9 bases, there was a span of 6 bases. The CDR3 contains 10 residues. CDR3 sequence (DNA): TGTGCCAGCAGCCGCGAGACGCAGTATTTT. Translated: CASSRETQYF.

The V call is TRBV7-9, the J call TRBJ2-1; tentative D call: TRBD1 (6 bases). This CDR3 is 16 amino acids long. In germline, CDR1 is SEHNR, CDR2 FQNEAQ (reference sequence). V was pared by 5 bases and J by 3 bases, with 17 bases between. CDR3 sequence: CASSPPSLTGYNEQFF. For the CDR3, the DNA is TGTGCCAGCAGCCCCCCTTCCCTGACAGGCTACAATGAGCAGTTCTTC.

The CDR3 coding sequence is TGTGCCAGCAGCCCGGACAGGGGCAGTATCGACTATGGCTACACCTTC. Protein: CASSPDRGSIDYGYTF. The chain carries TRBV13 and TRBJ1-2; TRBD1 aligns across 9 bases. Unmatched junction bases numbered 10, after V lost 5 bases and J lost 3 bases. This CDR3 has 16 amino acids. From germline, CDR1 is PRHDT and CDR2 FYEKMQ (reference sequence). The entire variable domain, with the rest obtained from reference TRBV13 and TRBJ1-2, is as follows: AAGVIQSPRHLIKEKRETATLKCYPIPRHDTVYWYQQGPGQDPQFLISFYEKMQSDKGSIPDRFSAQQFSDYHSELNMSSLELGDSALYFCASSPDRGSIDYGYTFGSGTRLTVV.

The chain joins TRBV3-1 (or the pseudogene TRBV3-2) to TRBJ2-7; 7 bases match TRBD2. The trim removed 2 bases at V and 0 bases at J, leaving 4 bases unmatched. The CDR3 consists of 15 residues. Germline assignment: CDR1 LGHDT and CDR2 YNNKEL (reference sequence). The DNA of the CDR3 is TGTGCCAGCAGCCAAACAAGCGGGACCTCCTACGAGCAGTACTTC. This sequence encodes CASSQTSGTSYEQYF.

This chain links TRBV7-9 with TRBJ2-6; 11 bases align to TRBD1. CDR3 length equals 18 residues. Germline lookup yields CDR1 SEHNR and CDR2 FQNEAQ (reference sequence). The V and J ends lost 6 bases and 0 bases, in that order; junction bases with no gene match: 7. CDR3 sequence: CASRISGTGGSGANVLTF. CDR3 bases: TGTGCCAGCAGGATATCCGGGACAGGGGGCTCTGGGGCCAACGTCCTGACTTTC.

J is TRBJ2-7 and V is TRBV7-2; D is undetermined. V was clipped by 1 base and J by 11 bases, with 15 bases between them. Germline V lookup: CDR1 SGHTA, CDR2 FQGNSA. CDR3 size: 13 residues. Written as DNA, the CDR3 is TGTGCCAGCAGCTTAGATAGGCGGTCAACAAAGTACTTC. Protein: CASSLDRRSTKYF.

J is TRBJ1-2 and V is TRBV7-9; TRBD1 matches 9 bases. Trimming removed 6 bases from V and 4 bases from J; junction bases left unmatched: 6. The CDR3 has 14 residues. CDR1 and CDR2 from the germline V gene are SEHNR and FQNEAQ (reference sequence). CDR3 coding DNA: TGTGCCAGCAGTCGAGGACAGGGGCCCTATGGCTACACCTTC. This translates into CASSRGQGPYGYTF.

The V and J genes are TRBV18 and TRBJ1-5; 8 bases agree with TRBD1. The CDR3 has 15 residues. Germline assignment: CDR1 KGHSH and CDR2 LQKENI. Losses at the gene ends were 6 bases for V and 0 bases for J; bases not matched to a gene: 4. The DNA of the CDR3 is TGTGCCAGCTCCGGGACAGGACTTAGCAATCAGCCCCAGCATTTT. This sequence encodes CASSGTGLSNQPQHF.

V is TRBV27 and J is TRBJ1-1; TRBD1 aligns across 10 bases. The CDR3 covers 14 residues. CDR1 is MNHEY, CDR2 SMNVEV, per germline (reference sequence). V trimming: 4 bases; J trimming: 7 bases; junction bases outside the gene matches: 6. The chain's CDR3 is CASSSRDRGDEAFF. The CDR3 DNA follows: TGTGCCAGCAGTTCCCGGGACAGGGGTGATGAAGCTTTCTTT.

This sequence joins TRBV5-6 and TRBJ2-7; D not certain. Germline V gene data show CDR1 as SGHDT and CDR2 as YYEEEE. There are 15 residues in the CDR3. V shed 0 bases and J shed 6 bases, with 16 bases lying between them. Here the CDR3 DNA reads TGTGCCAGCAGCTTGGAGGGCGGCCTCCCAACCGAGCAGTACTTC. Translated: CASSLEGGLPTEQYF.

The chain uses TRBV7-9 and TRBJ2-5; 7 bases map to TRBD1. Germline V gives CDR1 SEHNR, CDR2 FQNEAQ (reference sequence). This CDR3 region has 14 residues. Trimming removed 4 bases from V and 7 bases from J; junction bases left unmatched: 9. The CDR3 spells CASSSQTGKGTQYF. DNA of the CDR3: TGTGCCAGCAGCTCCCAGACAGGGAAAGGGACCCAGTACTTC.

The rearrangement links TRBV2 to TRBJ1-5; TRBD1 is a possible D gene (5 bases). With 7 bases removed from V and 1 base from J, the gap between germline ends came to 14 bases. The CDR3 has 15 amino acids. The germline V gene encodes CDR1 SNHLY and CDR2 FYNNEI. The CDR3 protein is CASKRGEVSNQPQHF. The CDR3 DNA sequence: TGTGCCAGCAAACGGGGGGAGGTGAGCAATCAGCCCCAGCATTTT. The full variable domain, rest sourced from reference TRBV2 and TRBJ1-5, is EPEVTQTPSHQVTQMGQEVILRCVPISNHLYFYWYRQILGQKVEFLVSFYNNEISEKSEIFDDQFSVERPDGSNFTLKIRSTKLEDSAMYFCASKRGEVSNQPQHFGDGTRLSIL.

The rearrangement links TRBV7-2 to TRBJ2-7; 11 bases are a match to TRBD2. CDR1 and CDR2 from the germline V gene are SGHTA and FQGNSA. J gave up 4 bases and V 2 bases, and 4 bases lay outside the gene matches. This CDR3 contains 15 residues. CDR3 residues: CASSLLGTSGYEQYF. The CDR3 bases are TGTGCCAGCAGCTTATTGGGGACTAGCGGATACGAGCAGTACTTC.

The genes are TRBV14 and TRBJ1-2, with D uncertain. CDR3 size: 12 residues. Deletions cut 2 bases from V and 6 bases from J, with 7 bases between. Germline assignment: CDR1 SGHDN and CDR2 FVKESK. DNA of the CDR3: TGTGCCAGCAGCCAAAATGAGGATGGCTACACCTTC. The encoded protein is CASSQNEDGYTF.

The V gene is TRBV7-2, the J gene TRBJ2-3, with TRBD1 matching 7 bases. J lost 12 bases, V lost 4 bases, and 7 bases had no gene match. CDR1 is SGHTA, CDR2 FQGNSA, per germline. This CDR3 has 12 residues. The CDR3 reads CASSWDSLDQYF. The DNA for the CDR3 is TGTGCCAGCAGCTGGGACAGCTTAGACCAGTATTTT. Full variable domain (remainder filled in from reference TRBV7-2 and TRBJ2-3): GAGVSQSPSNKVTEKGKDVELRCDPISGHTALYWYRQSLGQGLEFLIYFQGNSAPDKSGLPSDRFSAERTGGSVSTLTIQRTQQEDSAVYLCASSWDSLDQYFGPGTRLTVL.

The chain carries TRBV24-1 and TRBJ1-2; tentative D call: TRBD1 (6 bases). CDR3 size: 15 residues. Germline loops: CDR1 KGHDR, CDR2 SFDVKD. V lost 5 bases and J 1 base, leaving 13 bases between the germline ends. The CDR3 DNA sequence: TGTGCCACCAGTGCGGGGGGGCAATATAACTATGGCTACACCTTC. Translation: CATSAGGQYNYGYTF.

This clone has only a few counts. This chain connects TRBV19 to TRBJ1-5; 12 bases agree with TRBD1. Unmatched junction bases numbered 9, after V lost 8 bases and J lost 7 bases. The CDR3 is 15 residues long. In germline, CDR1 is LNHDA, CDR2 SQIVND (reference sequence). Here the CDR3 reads CASFSGTGGGQPQHF. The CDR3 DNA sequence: TGTGCCAGTTTCTCCGGGACAGGGGGCGGGCAGCCCCAGCATTTT.

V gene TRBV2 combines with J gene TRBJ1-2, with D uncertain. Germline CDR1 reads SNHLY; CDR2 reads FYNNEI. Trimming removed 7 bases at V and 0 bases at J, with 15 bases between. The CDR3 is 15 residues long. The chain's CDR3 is CASNPTGTSNYGYTF. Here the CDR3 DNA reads TGTGCCAGCAACCCCACGGGTACCTCTAACTATGGCTACACCTTC.

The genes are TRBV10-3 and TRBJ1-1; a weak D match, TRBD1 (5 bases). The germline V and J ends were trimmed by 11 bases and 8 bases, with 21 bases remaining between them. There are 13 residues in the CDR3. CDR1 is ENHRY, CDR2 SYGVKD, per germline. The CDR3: CAVSGTQVREAFF. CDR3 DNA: TGTGCCGTATCCGGGACGCAGGTCCGCGAAGCTTTCTTT.

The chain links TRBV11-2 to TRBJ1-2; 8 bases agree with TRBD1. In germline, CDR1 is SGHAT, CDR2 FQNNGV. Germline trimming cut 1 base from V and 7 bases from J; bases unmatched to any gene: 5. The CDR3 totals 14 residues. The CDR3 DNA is TGTGCCAGCAGCTTAGTGACAGGGGATTCTGGCTACACCTTC. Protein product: CASSLVTGDSGYTF. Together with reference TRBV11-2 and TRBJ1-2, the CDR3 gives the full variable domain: EAGVAQSPRYKIIEKRQSVAFWCNPISGHATLYWYQQILGQGPKLLIQFQNNGVVDDSQLPKDRFSAERLKGVDSTLKIQPAKLEDSAVYLCASSLVTGDSGYTFGSGTRLTVV.

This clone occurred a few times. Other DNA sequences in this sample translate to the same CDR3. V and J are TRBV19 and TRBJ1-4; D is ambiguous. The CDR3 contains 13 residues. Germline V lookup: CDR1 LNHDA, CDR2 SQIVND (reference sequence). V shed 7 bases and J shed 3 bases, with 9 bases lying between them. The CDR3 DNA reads TGTGCCAGTAAGACGGGATCTAATGAAAAACTGTTTTTT. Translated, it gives CASKTGSNEKLFF.

Here the CDR3 DNA reads TGTGCCAGCAGCTTAACGGGACTAGCTTTAAACGAGCAGTACTTC. This encodes CASSLTGLALNEQYF. The chain links TRBV13 to TRBJ2-7; 9 bases align to TRBD2. CDR3 length: 15 residues. The trim removed 2 bases at V and 5 bases at J, leaving 7 bases unmatched. From germline, CDR1 is PRHDT and CDR2 FYEKMQ (reference sequence).

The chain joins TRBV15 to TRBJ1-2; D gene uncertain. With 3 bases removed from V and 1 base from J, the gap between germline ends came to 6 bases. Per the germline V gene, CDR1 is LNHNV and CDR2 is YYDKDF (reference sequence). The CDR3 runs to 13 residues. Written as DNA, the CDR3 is TGTGCCACCAGCAGGGAGTATAACTATGGCTACACCTTC. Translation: CATSREYNYGYTF. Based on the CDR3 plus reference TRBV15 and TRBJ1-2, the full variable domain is DAMVIQNPRYQVTQFGKPVTLSCSQTLNHNVMYWYQQKSSQAPKLLFHYYDKDFNNEADTPDNFQSRRPNTSFCFLDIRSPGLGDTAMYLCATSREYNYGYTFGSGTRLTVV.

The CDR3 bases are TGTGCCAGCAGTTCACCGGTTACGCAGTATTTT. This sequence encodes CASSSPVTQYF. This chain links TRBV6-5 with TRBJ2-3; D remains unclear. The V end lost 4 bases, the J end lost 8 bases, and 7 bases lay between the germline ends. Germline assignment: CDR1 MNHEY and CDR2 SVGAGI. CDR3 length: 11 residues.

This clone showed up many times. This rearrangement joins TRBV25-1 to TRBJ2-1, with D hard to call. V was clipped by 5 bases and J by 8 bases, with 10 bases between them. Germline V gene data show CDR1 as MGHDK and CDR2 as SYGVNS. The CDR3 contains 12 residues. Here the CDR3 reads CASSMQVHEQFF. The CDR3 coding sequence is TGTGCCAGCAGTATGCAGGTCCATGAGCAGTTCTTC.

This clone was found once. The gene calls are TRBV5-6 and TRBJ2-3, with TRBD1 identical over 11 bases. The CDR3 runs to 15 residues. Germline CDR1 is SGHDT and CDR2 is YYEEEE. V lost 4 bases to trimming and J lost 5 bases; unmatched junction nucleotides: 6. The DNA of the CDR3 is TGTGCCAGCAGCCCGGACAGGGGGCTACAAGATACGCAGTATTTT. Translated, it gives CASSPDRGLQDTQYF.

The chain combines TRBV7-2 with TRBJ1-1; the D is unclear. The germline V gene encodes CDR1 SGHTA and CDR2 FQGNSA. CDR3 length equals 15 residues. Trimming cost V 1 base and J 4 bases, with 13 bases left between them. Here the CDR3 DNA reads TGTGCCAGCAGCTTAGGTGGGGAGTCGAGCACTGAAGCTTTCTTT. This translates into CASSLGGESSTEAFF.

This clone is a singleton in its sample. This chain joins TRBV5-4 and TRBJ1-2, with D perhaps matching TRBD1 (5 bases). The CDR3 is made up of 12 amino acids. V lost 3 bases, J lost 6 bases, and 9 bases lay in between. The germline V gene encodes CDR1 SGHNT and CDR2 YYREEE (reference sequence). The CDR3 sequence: CASSSDMDGYTF. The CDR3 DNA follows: TGTGCCAGCAGCTCGGACATGGATGGCTACACCTTC.